Following are 18 T cell receptor beta chains from one sample sequenced in a study of blood T cell repertoires in COVID-19. Assay used: immunoSEQ multiplex PCR; TCRdb lists only in-frame clones, some missing. The sample yields roughly 160,000 clones, roughly 84% seen once. Sequenced material: PBMCs or T cells enriched from blood (not recorded which). Every receptor here comes from a woman aged 55 to 70 who had recovered from COVID-19.

The chain recombines TRBV4-1 with TRBJ2-5, with 12 bases fitting TRBD2. With 3 bases clipped from V and 1 base from J, the junction kept 3 bases outside the gene matches. This CDR3 has 16 residues. The germline V gene encodes CDR1 MGHRA and CDR2 YSYEKL. This chain's CDR3 is CASSQRTSGIQETQYF. CDR3 nucleotide sequence: TGCGCCAGCAGCCAGCGGACTAGCGGGATCCAAGAGACCCAGTACTTC.

A remark on this clone: The sample holds other DNA sequences that translate to the same CDR3. The V gene is TRBV5-1, the J gene TRBJ2-7; TRBD1 matches 7 bases. The J segment lost 4 bases and the V segment lost 4 bases, leaving 2 bases of the junction unmatched. Per the germline V gene, CDR1 is SGHRS and CDR2 is YFSETQ. This CDR3 has 12 residues. The CDR3 region has the DNA TGCGCCAGCAGCCAGGGACAGTACGAGCAGTACTTC. This translates into CASSQGQYEQYF.

CDR3 protein: CASTPESTDTQYF. The CDR3 DNA sequence: TGTGCCAGTACCCCTGAGAGCACAGATACGCAGTATTTT. The genes are TRBV19 and TRBJ2-3, with no clear D. CDR3 length: 13 amino acids. V lost 7 bases to trimming and J lost 0 bases, with 8 bases between them. Germline lookup yields CDR1 LNHDA and CDR2 SQIVND (reference sequence).

The genes are TRBV7-7 and TRBJ2-2; 7 bases agree with TRBD1. The CDR3 loop spans 17 amino acids. Germline V gene data show CDR1 as SSHAT and CDR2 as FNYEAQ (reference sequence). V was pared by 5 bases and J by 5 bases, with 14 bases of the junction left unmatched. In DNA form, the CDR3 reads TGTGCCAGCAGCCCCCTCCAAGGGGGCGAGGGGACCGGGGAGCTGTTTTTT. Translated, it gives CASSPLQGGEGTGELFF.

The chain links TRBV7-9 to TRBJ1-5, with a possible D match to TRBD1 (5 bases). Germline CDR1 is SEHNR and CDR2 is FQNEAQ (reference sequence). Deletions cut 6 bases from V and 3 bases from J, with 15 bases between. There are 15 residues in the CDR3. CDR3 region: CASSFSGAHNQPQHF. CDR3 DNA: TGTGCCAGCAGTTTTAGCGGGGCCCACAATCAGCCCCAGCATTTT.

This rearrangement joins TRBV10-3 to TRBJ2-6; 8 bases fit TRBD1. The V gene's germline CDR1 is ENHRY and CDR2 SYGVKD. The CDR3 is made up of 17 amino acids. Trimming removed 4 bases from V and 1 base from J; junction bases left unmatched: 6. For the CDR3, the DNA is TGTGCCATCAGTGGACAGGGGAGAATATCTGGGGCCAACGTCCTGACTTTC. Amino acids: CAISGQGRISGANVLTF.

Turning to this clone: Its ends do not fully match the called genes, so a read error is possible. The chain has TRBV7-2 and TRBJ1-2; 10 bases map to TRBD1. The CDR3 loop spans 15 amino acids. The V gene's germline CDR1 is SGHTA and CDR2 FQGNSA. The CDR3 bases are TGTGCCAGCAGATTAGACAGGGGGCGAGACTATGGCTACACCTTC. Protein product: CASRLDRGRDYGYTF.

The gene calls are TRBV5-1 and TRBJ2-3, with 8 bases fitting TRBD1. This CDR3 spans 15 amino acids. V gave up 1 base and J gave up 5 bases; unmatched junction bases: 6. Germline V gene data show CDR1 as SGHRS and CDR2 as YFSETQ. The CDR3 loop reads CASSLLGTGGDTQYF. The CDR3 DNA reads TGCGCCAGCAGCTTGTTAGGGACAGGAGGAGATACGCAGTATTTT. Together with reference TRBV5-1 and TRBJ2-3, the CDR3 gives the full variable domain: KAGVTQTPRYLIKTRGQQVTLSCSPISGHRSVSWYQQTPGQGLQFLFEYFSETQRNKGNFPGRFSGRQFSNSRSEMNVSTLELGDSALYLCASSLLGTGGDTQYFGPGTRLTVL.

This chain joins TRBV4-1 and TRBJ1-1, with 7 bases fitting TRBD1. CDR1 and CDR2 (germline): MGHRA, YSYEKL. The CDR3 sequence is 15 residues long. With 4 bases clipped from V and 3 bases from J, the junction kept 8 bases outside the gene matches. The CDR3 bases are TGCGCCAGCAGCCGAGGACAGGCTCGTCACACTGAAGCTTTCTTT. Protein sequence: CASSRGQARHTEAFF.

This chain's CDR3 is CASSFVWTALKGAFF. CDR3 bases: TGTGCCAGCAGTTTTGTCTGGACGGCCTTAAAGGGGGCTTTCTTT. V usage is TRBV28 and J usage is TRBJ1-1, with D possibly matching TRBD1 (5 bases). The CDR3 contains 15 residues. Trimming shortened V by 3 bases and J by 11 bases, and 22 bases separated the two germline ends. Germline CDR1 and CDR2: MDHEN and SYDVKM. Using reference TRBV28 and TRBJ1-1 for the parts outside the CDR3, the full variable domain is DVKVTQSSRYLVKRTGEKVFLECVQDMDHENMFWYRQDPGLGLRLIYFSYDVKMKEKGDIPEGYSVSREKKERFSLILESASTNQTSMYLCASSFVWTALKGAFFGQGTRLTVV.

The rearrangement links TRBV10-3 to TRBJ2-1, with D maybe TRBD2 (6 bases). Germline V gene sequence: CDR1 ENHRY, CDR2 SYGVKD. The V end was cut by 0 bases, the J end by 6 bases, with 12 bases between. The CDR3 has 15 amino acids. The CDR3 coding sequence is TGTGCCATCAGTGAGTCCCTTGGGACTCTCAATGAGCAGTTCTTC. It yields the protein CAISESLGTLNEQFF.

This clone has only a few counts. V gene TRBV12-3 or TRBV12-4 combines with J gene TRBJ1-2; D not resolved. There are 12 residues in the CDR3. V was shortened by 6 bases and J by 4 bases, with 9 bases between the two germline ends. The CDR3 reads CASRERLYGYTF. CDR3 coding DNA: TGTGCCAGCAGAGAGCGACTCTATGGCTACACCTTC.

This clone was seen just once. The chain carries TRBV15 and TRBJ1-3; the D is unclear. The CDR3 totals 15 residues. Deletions cut 4 bases from V and 4 bases from J, with 14 bases between. From germline, CDR1 is LNHNV and CDR2 YYDKDF (reference sequence). As DNA, the CDR3 is TGTGCCACCAGCAACCTACGGTTTCCGGGAAACACCATATATTTT. Its translation: CATSNLRFPGNTIYF.

J is TRBJ2-5 and V is TRBV9, with 10 bases that match TRBD2. J was trimmed by 5 bases and V by 0 bases; bases with no gene match: 1. From germline, CDR1 is SGDLS and CDR2 YYNGEE. CDR3 length: 14 amino acids. In DNA form, the CDR3 reads TGTGCCAGCAGCGTAGGGACTAGCGGTGAGACCCAGTACTTC. Translation: CASSVGTSGETQYF.

This clone was detected only a few times. The J gene is TRBJ1-6, the V gene TRBV7-6; no clear D gene. The CDR3 is 14 amino acids. CDR1 and CDR2 (germline): SGHVS, FNYEAQ. V lost 1 base and J lost 8, with 9 bases in between. The CDR3 DNA reads as TGTGCCAGCAGCTTAGGAGAGGCCTATTCACCCCTCCACTTT. Protein product: CASSLGEAYSPLHF. The full variable domain, completed using reference TRBV7-6 and TRBJ1-6, is GAGVSQSPRYKVTKRGQDVALRCDPISGHVSLYWYRQALGQGPEFLTYFNYEAQQDKSGLPNDRFSAERPEGSISTLTIQRTEQRDSAMYRCASSLGEAYSPLHFGNGTRLTVT.

This chain connects TRBV29-1 to TRBJ2-3, with 8 nucleotides matching TRBD2. Looked up from germline, CDR1 is SQVTM and CDR2 is ANQGSEA. This CDR3 region has 16 residues. V lost 3 bases and J lost 2; bases outside the gene matches: 10. The DNA for the CDR3 is TGCAGCGTTGACGGACTAGCCGGTCGGCACACAGATACGCAGTATTTT. Protein: CSVDGLAGRHTDTQYF.

The V gene is TRBV9, the J gene TRBJ1-5; TRBD1 is a possible D gene (5 bases). V lost 4 bases, J lost 6 bases, and 11 bases lay in between. Germline assignment: CDR1 SGDLS and CDR2 YYNGEE. The CDR3 runs to 13 residues. The CDR3: CASSIRGGQPQHF. CDR3 sequence (DNA): TGTGCCAGCAGCATCCGGGGGGGTCAGCCCCAGCATTTT.

This clone appeared once. This chain connects TRBV11-3 to TRBJ2-3; TRBD2 matches 11 bases. This CDR3 spans 16 amino acids. From germline, CDR1 is SGHNT and CDR2 YENEEA. V was clipped by 5 bases and J by 4 bases; unmatched bases: 8. The CDR3 DNA reads as TGTGCCAGCAGCCAAGGACAGGGACTAGCGGCAGATACGCAGTATTTT. Its protein is CASSQGQGLAADTQYF.